Here is one T cell receptor beta chain with its context. The source of the sample is a study of blood T cell repertoires in COVID-19. Study-wide context: Both acute and convalescent COVID-19 samples were obtained from the United States, Italy and Spain.

Methods used by the authors: The authors estimated nucleated cell counts from reference gene primer amplification. Clones were sequenced by immunoSEQ multiplex PCR, and TCRdb holds only the in-frame ones, with some missing. The V and J calls and clone size were taken over from that table, and D and trimming were inferred from the DNA. The table lists a few hundred thousand clones, around 91% of them singletons, with 0.95% to 1.3% in the top ten. The study drew participants aged about 18 to 89 years from 20 to 30 US areas. The origin of this receptor is a man aged 25 to 45 who had recovered from COVID-19. Sequencing used PBMCs or T cells enriched from blood (not recorded which).

CDR3 DNA sequence: TGTGCCAGCAGTTACCGTCTCGTAGGGGCGGGGGCTGAAGCTTTCTTT. Translated: CASSYRLVGAGAEAFF. The chain employs TRBV6-5 and TRBJ1-1, with D perhaps TRBD1 (5 bases). This CDR3 comprises 16 residues. Per germline, CDR1 MNHEY and CDR2 SVGAGI. Trimming removed 2 bases at V and 6 bases at J, with 19 bases between.